This T cell receptor beta chain derives from a study of OX40 agonist ivuxolimab in advanced cancers. At the level of the study: With a range of about 23 to 90, age averaged about 59 years, and 75% to 90% were male.

Method: immunoSEQ multiplex PCR; TCRdb's copy keeps in-frame clones and lacks some. The sample includes about 73,000 clones, approximately 91% of them seen just once. The J segment lost 8 bases and the V segment lost 5 bases, leaving 12 bases of the junction unmatched. Germline assignment: CDR1 MNHEY and CDR2 SVGAGI. This CDR3 has 14 amino acids. This receptor was taken from an adult with an advanced solid tumor such as melanoma, head and neck, liver or kidney cancer. The chain recombines TRBV6-5 with TRBJ2-7; 7 nucleotides line up with TRBD1. This sample comprised CD4+ or CD8+ T cells sorted from blood, obtained in a trial of the OX40 agonist ivuxolimab. CDR3 DNA: TGTGCCAGCAGTACCCGGGACAGACCTACGCAGCAGTACTTC. Translated: CASSTRDRPTQQYF.